This T cell receptor (beta chain) emerged from a study of T-cell reconstitution after alpha-beta-depleted transplantation in children. The authors prepared the TCRbeta library with unique molecular identifiers. TCRdb passed the PCR reads through MiXCR, listing each CDR3 protein once. Of 600,000 to 700,000 distinct CDR3 sequences in the sample, 16% were seen once. The CDR3 is 15 residues long. V gave up 3 bases and J gave up 6 bases, with 19 bases separating them. The germline V gene encodes CDR1 GTSNPN and CDR2 SVGIG (reference sequence). This chain joins TRBV30 and TRBJ2-3; maybe TRBD2 (7 bases). The input for sequencing was PBMCs from the stem cell graft donor, taken from the stem cell graft. This clonotype originated in a human donor who donated a stem cell graft to a child with acute myeloid leukemia. The CDR3 is CAWSPGVGGPDTQYF. The DNA of the CDR3 is TGTGCCTGGAGCCCTGGGGTGGGGGGGCCGGATACGCAGTATTTT. Supplemented by reference TRBV30 and TRBJ2-3, the full variable domain reads SQTIHQWPATLVQPVGSPLSLECTVEGTSNPNLYWYRQAAGRGLQLLFYSVGIGQISSEVPQNLSASRPQDRQFILSSKKLLLSDSGFYLCAWSPGVGGPDTQYFGPGTRLTVL.